This T cell receptor (beta chain) was profiled in a study of cytomegalovirus exposure and HLA in healthy donors. Study-wide findings and caveats: Across donors, sequencing depth was assumed by presence/absence analyses to be roughly uniform. A later analysis appeared to link common viral pathogens to several of the most significant clusters. Among TCR beta chains of equal frequency, HLA-associated ones were more clonally expanded in a later analysis.

Vbeta (60) and Jbeta (13) primers were used in the PCR. Original handling: It was a later analysis that counted roughly 79 million unique TCR beta chains, of which around 11 million were shared. Method: immunoSEQ multiplex PCR; TCRdb's copy keeps in-frame clones and lacks some. From that table come the V and J calls and clone size; the DNA was used to work out D and trimming. The table lists 150,000 or so clones, 70% to 90% of them singletons. Remarks on this clone: Its antigen remains unknown.

The junction had 5 bases not matched to a gene; V was cut back by 3 bases and J by 3 bases. Per germline, CDR1 MNHNS and CDR2 SASEGT. This CDR3 has 16 amino acids. Sequenced material: PBMCs. The chain joins TRBV6-1 to TRBJ2-1, with TRBD2 matching 10 bases. The receptor was derived from a woman between 40 and 50 years old in good health and CMV-seropositive. The CDR3 reads CASSDRASGSYNEQFF. The CDR3 DNA is TGTGCCAGCAGTGATCGGGCTAGCGGGAGCTACAATGAGCAGTTCTTC.